This note documents a single TCR beta chain sequence. The target antigen is unknown. The data originate from a study of monozygotic twins with inflammatory bowel disease. Study results and caveats: Part of the variability in patient repertoires may have come from differing immunosuppressive treatments. Support for any single strong IBD-associated signal or clonotype was not found. Healthy co-twins had higher TCRbeta inverse Simpson diversity than their IBD twins.

The study subjected TCRalpha and TCRbeta cDNA to two nested PCRs of approximately 16 and 10 cycles. Using the 5' RACE reads, TCRdb records one entry per CDR3 protein without DNA. This table lists approximately 420,000 distinct CDR3 sequences. Germline CDR1 reads PRHDT; CDR2 reads FYEKMQ (reference sequence). The CDR3 contains 13 residues. The clonotype was recovered from a human donor with ulcerative colitis or Crohn's disease, or a healthy co-twin of an affected twin (not recorded which). The sequenced material came from blood. The chain has TRBV13 and TRBJ2-5; the D call of TRBD2 rests on TCRdb alone, since no DNA is present to check it. Here the CDR3 reads CASSLWEGETQYF.